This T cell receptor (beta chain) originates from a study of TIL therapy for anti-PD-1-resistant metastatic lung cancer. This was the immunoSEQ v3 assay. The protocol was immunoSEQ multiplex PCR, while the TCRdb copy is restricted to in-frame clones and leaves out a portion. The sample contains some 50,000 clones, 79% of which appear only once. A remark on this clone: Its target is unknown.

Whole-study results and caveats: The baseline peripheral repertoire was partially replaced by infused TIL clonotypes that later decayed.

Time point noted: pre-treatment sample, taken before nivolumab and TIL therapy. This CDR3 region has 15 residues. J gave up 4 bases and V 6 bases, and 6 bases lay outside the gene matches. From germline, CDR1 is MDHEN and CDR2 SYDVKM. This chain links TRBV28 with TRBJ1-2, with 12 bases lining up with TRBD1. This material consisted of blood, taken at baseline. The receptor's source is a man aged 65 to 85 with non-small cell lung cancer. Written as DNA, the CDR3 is TGTGCCAGCAGGCTTGGGACAGGGGGCGGCTATGGCTACACCTTC. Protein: CASRLGTGGGYGYTF.